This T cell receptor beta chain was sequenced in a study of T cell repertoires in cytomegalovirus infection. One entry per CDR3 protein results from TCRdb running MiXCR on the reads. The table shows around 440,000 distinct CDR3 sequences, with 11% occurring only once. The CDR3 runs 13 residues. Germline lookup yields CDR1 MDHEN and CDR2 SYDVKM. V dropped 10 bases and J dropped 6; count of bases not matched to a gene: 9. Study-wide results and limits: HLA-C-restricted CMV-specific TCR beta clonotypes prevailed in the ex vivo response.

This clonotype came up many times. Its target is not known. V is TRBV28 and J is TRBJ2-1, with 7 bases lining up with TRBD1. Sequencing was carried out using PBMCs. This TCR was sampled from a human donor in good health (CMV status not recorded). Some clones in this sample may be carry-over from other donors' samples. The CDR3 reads CAITSTGSNEQFF. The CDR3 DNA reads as TGTGCCATTACTTCGACAGGGTCCAATGAGCAGTTCTTC.